Shown below are 21 T cell receptor beta chains from a single sample sequenced in a study of blood T cell repertoires in COVID-19. The assay was immunoSEQ multiplex PCR, and TCRdb's table has in-frame clones only and misses some. This sample carries about 270,000 clones, less than 85% of them seen once, and the ten largest clones take 2.5% to 3.5%. Sequenced sample: peripheral blood. These TCRs come from a woman under 30 with acute or convalescent COVID-19.

CDR3 loop: CASSLDPGGTQYF. The CDR3 DNA follows: TGTGCCAGCAGCTTAGATCCGGGTGGGACCCAGTACTTC. The chain has TRBV11-3 and TRBJ2-5, with no clear D. The V end lost 0 bases, the J end lost 7 bases, and 9 bases lay between the germline ends. Germline CDR1 and CDR2: SGHNT and YENEEA. The CDR3 spans 13 residues.

The chain combines TRBV15 with TRBJ2-2, with TRBD2 matching 8 bases. CDR3 length: 17 amino acids. The J segment lost 5 bases and the V segment lost 0 bases, leaving 8 bases of the junction unmatched. CDR1 LNHNV and CDR2 YYDKDF come from the germline V gene (reference sequence). The CDR3 loop is CATSRDRRTGGTGELFF. The CDR3 DNA reads TGTGCCACCAGCAGAGATCGGCGGACGGGGGGGACCGGGGAGCTGTTTTTT. The full variable domain, its missing parts supplied by reference TRBV15 and TRBJ2-2, is DAMVIQNPRYQVTQFGKPVTLSCSQTLNHNVMYWYQQKSSQAPKLLFHYYDKDFNNEADTPDNFQSRRPNTSFCFLDIRSPGLGDTAMYLCATSRDRRTGGTGELFFGEGSRLTVL.

The chain uses TRBV29-1 and TRBJ1-2, with 11 bases fitting TRBD1. CDR3 length: 14 residues. J was trimmed by 7 bases and V by 4 bases; bases with no gene match: 8. Germline V gives CDR1 SQVTM, CDR2 ANQGSEA. In DNA, the CDR3 is TGCAGCGTTGCGGACAGGGGGCTGCCGGGTGGCTACACCTTC. This encodes CSVADRGLPGGYTF.

J is TRBJ1-1 and V is TRBV28; D gene uncertain. CDR1 MDHEN and CDR2 SYDVKM come from the germline V gene. The CDR3 has 15 residues. V gave up 1 base and J gave up 2 bases, with 11 bases separating them. The CDR3 nucleotides read TGTGCCAGCAGTTTATCGCAGGACTTAAACACTGAAGCTTTCTTT. Translation: CASSLSQDLNTEAFF.

V is TRBV27 and J is TRBJ2-3; TRBD1 matches 9 bases. The germline CDR1 and CDR2 sequences are MNHEY and SMNVEV (reference sequence). V lost 3 bases to trimming and J lost 4 bases; unmatched junction nucleotides: 5. The length of the CDR3 is 15 residues. The CDR3 coding sequence is TGTGCCAGCAGTTTGGGACAGGGAAGACCAGATACGCAGTATTTT. It encodes CASSLGQGRPDTQYF.

This chain uses TRBV10-3 with TRBJ1-2; possible D gene TRBD1, 6 bases. CDR1 and CDR2 from the germline V gene are ENHRY and SYGVKD. The CDR3 covers 15 residues. The ends were cut back, 6 bases at V and 1 base at J, with 15 bases in the middle. The CDR3 nucleotides read TGTGCCATCAGCGCCTTACAGGGAGATAACTATGGCTACACCTTC. The encoded protein is CAISALQGDNYGYTF.

The chain joins TRBV7-6 to TRBJ2-2; 13 bases align to TRBD2. V shed 5 bases, J shed 6 bases, and the junction held 9 bases outside the gene matches. CDR3 length: 17 amino acids. Germline CDR1 and CDR2: SGHVS and FNYEAQ. The CDR3 loop reads CASSLSLAGGPAGELFF. Written as DNA, the CDR3 is TGTGCCAGCAGCCTATCACTAGCGGGAGGGCCCGCCGGGGAGCTGTTTTTT.

This clone has a handful of counts. The rearrangement joins TRBV6-1 to TRBJ2-7; possibly TRBD2 for D (6 bases). V was clipped by 2 bases and J by 3 bases, with 14 bases between them. Germline CDR1 and CDR2: MNHNS and SASEGT. This CDR3 spans 15 amino acids. Here the CDR3 DNA reads TGTGCCAGCAGTGAATTGGTGTGGGGGGACTACGAGCAGTACTTC. Amino acids: CASSELVWGDYEQYF.

This clone appeared a few times. The chain couples TRBV12-3 or TRBV12-4 to TRBJ1-6; no firm D call. Deletions cut 6 bases from V and 7 bases from J, with 7 bases between. This CDR3 spans 12 amino acids. This CDR3 reads CASRRLNSPLHF. The CDR3 DNA is TGTGCCAGCAGGAGATTAAATTCACCCCTCCACTTT.

The chain joins TRBV7-9 to TRBJ2-7; TRBD1 is a possible D gene (6 bases). The CDR3 runs 16 residues. Trimming took 2 bases from V and 3 from J, leaving 17 bases between them. Germline V lookup: CDR1 SEHNR, CDR2 FQNEAQ (reference sequence). The CDR3 region is CASSLPATAQGYEQYF. As DNA, the CDR3 is TGTGCCAGCAGCTTACCCGCCACGGCACAGGGCTACGAGCAGTACTTC. Full variable domain (rest looked up from reference TRBV7-9 and TRBJ2-7): DTGVSQNPRHKITKRGQNVTFRCDPISEHNRLYWYRQTLGQGPEFLTYFQNEAQLEKSRLLSDRFSAERPKGSFSTLEIQRTEQGDSAMYLCASSLPATAQGYEQYFGPGTRLTVT.

In DNA, the CDR3 is TGCGCCAGCAGCCCCCAGGAAGCTAACTATGGCTACACCTTC. Its translation: CASSPQEANYGYTF. V and J are TRBV4-3 and TRBJ1-2; D uncertain. The germline V gene encodes CDR1 LGHNA and CDR2 YSLEER. The CDR3 consists of 14 residues. Deletions cut 4 bases from V and 0 bases from J, with 9 bases between.

In this sample, this clone turned up once. V is TRBV28 and J is TRBJ2-1, with TRBD2 matching 13 bases. With 5 bases clipped from V and 6 bases from J, the junction kept 10 bases outside the gene matches. This CDR3 contains 17 residues. Germline assignment: CDR1 MDHEN and CDR2 SYDVKM. The chain's CDR3 is CASSKRLAGGLRNEQFF. The CDR3, as DNA: TGTGCCAGCAGTAAAAGACTAGCGGGAGGTTTACGCAATGAGCAGTTCTTC. The variable domain in full, with the rest retrieved from reference TRBV28 and TRBJ2-1, is DVKVTQSSRYLVKRTGEKVFLECVQDMDHENMFWYRQDPGLGLRLIYFSYDVKMKEKGDIPEGYSVSREKKERFSLILESASTNQTSMYLCASSKRLAGGLRNEQFFGPGTRLTVL.

The genes are TRBV7-8 and TRBJ2-7; D possibly corresponds to TRBD2 (5 bases). Per germline, CDR1 SGHVS and CDR2 FQNEAQ. The V and J ends lost 2 bases and 0 bases respectively, with 14 bases between them. This CDR3 spans 16 amino acids. CDR3 sequence (DNA): TGTGCCAGCAGCTTAAATCACGGGGTGACCTCCTACGAGCAGTACTTC. This gives the protein CASSLNHGVTSYEQYF.

The chain has TRBV7-9 and TRBJ2-1; D perhaps matches TRBD1 (6 bases). Germline-derived CDR1 and CDR2 are SEHNR and FQNEAQ (reference sequence). The CDR3 has 14 amino acids. V lost 8 bases to trimming and J lost 7 bases, with 18 bases between them. CDR3 bases: TGTGCCAGCTCGTCCCTGACAGGTAAAAATGAGCAGTTCTTC. This translates into CASSSLTGKNEQFF.

The chain recombines TRBV28 with TRBJ1-3, with 7 bases that match TRBD1. The CDR3 runs 15 residues. Germline CDR1 MDHEN, CDR2 SYDVKM. Trimming removed 4 bases from V and 4 bases from J; junction bases left unmatched: 7. DNA of the CDR3: TGTGCCAGCAGTTCAACAGGGGTTGACGGAAACACCATATATTTT. Amino acid sequence: CASSSTGVDGNTIYF.

The V and J genes are TRBV6-5 and TRBJ2-1, with 9 bases aligning to TRBD1. Germline V gives CDR1 MNHEY, CDR2 SVGAGI. Losses at the gene ends were 0 bases for V and 9 bases for J; bases not matched to a gene: 9. CDR3 length: 16 amino acids. This chain's CDR3 is CASSYSTGQGFLEQFF. The DNA for the CDR3 is TGTGCCAGCAGTTACTCGACGGGACAGGGTTTTCTTGAGCAGTTCTTC.

The chain has TRBV10-3 and TRBJ2-7, with D possibly matching TRBD2 (6 bases). Per germline, CDR1 ENHRY and CDR2 SYGVKD. This CDR3 contains 14 residues. V lost 0 bases and J lost 3, with 9 bases in between. DNA for the CDR3: TGTGCCATCAGTGAGTCCGGGGGACTCTACGAGCAGTACTTC. Protein product: CAISESGGLYEQYF.

This clone turned up a few times. J is TRBJ1-3 and V is TRBV18; no definite D call. The V end lost 2 bases, the J end lost 4 bases, and 6 bases lay between the germline ends. Per germline, CDR1 KGHSH and CDR2 LQKENI. The CDR3 is 13 amino acids. This chain's CDR3 is CASSPGPGNTIYF. The CDR3 nucleotides are TGTGCCAGCTCACCAGGGCCCGGAAACACCATATATTTT.

This clone showed up many times. J is TRBJ2-7 and V is TRBV20-1, with D maybe TRBD2 (6 bases). The germline V gene encodes CDR1 DFQATT and CDR2 SNEGSKA (reference sequence). Trimming removed 3 bases from V and 2 bases from J, with 17 bases in between. The CDR3 spans 15 residues. As DNA, the CDR3 is TGCAGTGCTAGTTTAGTCAGGACTAACACCTACGAGCAGTACTTC. It specifies CSASLVRTNTYEQYF.

This chain links TRBV11-1 with TRBJ2-1, with 8 bases lining up with TRBD1. J was trimmed by 4 bases and V by 1 base; bases with no gene match: 3. The CDR3 is 15 amino acids. CDR1 and CDR2 (germline): SGHAT, FQDESV (reference sequence). The CDR3 DNA reads as TGTGCCAGCAGCTTAGGGACAGGGCCTTACAATGAGCAGTTCTTC. Translation: CASSLGTGPYNEQFF.

The J gene is TRBJ1-2, the V gene TRBV11-3, with a weak D call TRBD1 (5 bases). V dropped 2 bases and J dropped 8 bases, with 12 bases sitting between them. Germline-derived CDR1 and CDR2 are SGHNT and YENEEA. CDR3 length: 13 residues. DNA for the CDR3: TGTGCCAGCAGCTTACCGGGGGGAAAGGGCTACACCTTC. Encoded protein: CASSLPGGKGYTF.